This T cell receptor beta chain emerged from a study of T cell repertoires in cytomegalovirus infection. Study-wide findings and caveats: Ex vivo responses were dominated by HLA-C-restricted CMV-specific TCR beta clonotypes.

V shed 6 bases and J 0 bases; nucleotides not matched to a gene: 8. Germline V CDR1 and CDR2: MNHNS, SASEGT. There are 16 residues in the CDR3. A single record per CDR3 protein comes from TCRdb applying MiXCR to the reads. The sample consists of 200,000 or so distinct CDR3 sequences, about 38% of them appearing once. As concerns this clonotype: What it binds is unknown.

The chain uses TRBV6-1 and TRBJ1-5; 7 positions agree with TRBD1. The specimen was CD8+ T cells from cultured PBMCs, collected from culture after CMV antigen stimulation. The receptor's source is a human donor in good health (CMV status not recorded). Some clones in this sample may be carry-over from other donors' samples. The CDR3 sequence is CASSETGEFSNQPQHF. The CDR3 region has the DNA TGTGCCAGCAGCGAAACAGGGGAGTTTAGCAATCAGCCCCAGCATTTT.